These 13 T cell receptor beta chains were sequenced from one sample in a study of blood T cell repertoires in COVID-19. Profiling relied on immunoSEQ multiplex PCR, and the TCRdb table lists in-frame clones only, not all of them. Of 250,000 to 300,000 clones listed, around 90% are singletons. Sequencing used peripheral blood. The receptor set was obtained from a woman aged 45-65 years who had recovered from COVID-19.

V is TRBV30 and J is TRBJ2-1; the match to TRBD2 covers 12 bases. Trimming cost V 4 bases and J 0 bases; bases outside gene matches: 10. Per the germline V gene, CDR1 is GTSNPN and CDR2 is SVGIG (reference sequence). This CDR3 has 18 amino acids. Here the CDR3 reads CAWMGRGLAGTSYNEQFF. DNA for the CDR3: TGTGCCTGGATGGGGAGGGGACTAGCGGGCACCTCCTACAATGAGCAGTTCTTC. The complete variable domain, with remaining parts taken from reference TRBV30 and TRBJ2-1, reads SQTIHQWPATLVQPVGSPLSLECTVEGTSNPNLYWYRQAAGRGLQLLFYSVGIGQISSEVPQNLSASRPQDRQFILSSKKLLLSDSGFYLCAWMGRGLAGTSYNEQFFGPGTRLTVL.

As DNA, the CDR3 is TGCGCCAGCACCTCCCGGACAGGGCTAAGCTCCTACGAGCAGTACTTC. The encoded protein is CASTSRTGLSSYEQYF. The chain combines TRBV5-1 with TRBJ2-7; the match to TRBD1 covers 8 bases. Germline-derived CDR1 and CDR2 are SGHRS and YFSETQ. The CDR3 has 16 amino acids. Trimming cost V 6 bases and J 0 bases; bases outside gene matches: 11. The variable domain in full, with the rest retrieved from reference TRBV5-1 and TRBJ2-7, is KAGVTQTPRYLIKTRGQQVTLSCSPISGHRSVSWYQQTPGQGLQFLFEYFSETQRNKGNFPGRFSGRQFSNSRSEMNVSTLELGDSALYLCASTSRTGLSSYEQYFGPGTRLTVT.

V is TRBV6-2 or TRBV6-3 and J is TRBJ1-6; maybe TRBD1 (6 bases). Trimming pared 4 bases from V and 2 bases from J, leaving 15 bases between. Germline V gene lookup returns CDR1 MNHEY and CDR2 SVGEGT. The length of the CDR3 is 17 residues. The CDR3 loop is CASSLPTGSTYNSPLHF. CDR3 DNA: TGTGCCAGCAGTTTACCAACAGGGTCTACCTATAATTCACCCCTCCACTTT.

J is TRBJ1-5 and V is TRBV7-9, with D uncertain. V was shortened by 0 bases and J by 8 bases, with 8 bases between the two germline ends. The germline V gene encodes CDR1 SEHNR and CDR2 FQNEAQ (reference sequence). This CDR3 spans 13 amino acids. The CDR3 is CASSLARWEPQHF. CDR3 DNA sequence: TGTGCCAGCAGCTTAGCGCGGTGGGAGCCCCAGCATTTT. Full variable domain (outside the CDR3, taken from reference TRBV7-9 and TRBJ1-5): DTGVSQNPRHKITKRGQNVTFRCDPISEHNRLYWYRQTLGQGPEFLTYFQNEAQLEKSRLLSDRFSAERPKGSFSTLEIQRTEQGDSAMYLCASSLARWEPQHFGDGTRLSIL.

The chain has TRBV28 and TRBJ2-3, with 8 bases matching TRBD2. Germline CDR1 and CDR2: MDHEN and SYDVKM. The V gene end was trimmed by 5 bases and the J gene end by 7 bases; junction bases not matched to a gene: 11. There are 15 residues in the CDR3. In nucleotides, the CDR3 is TGTGCCAGCAGTCCCCTAAGCGGGAGAATCAATACGCAGTATTTT. Translating gives CASSPLSGRINTQYF.

This chain joins TRBV7-8 and TRBJ1-3; no reliable D call. Trimming shortened V by 0 bases and J by 0 bases, and 9 bases separated the two germline ends. CDR3 length: 16 amino acids. Germline loops: CDR1 SGHVS, CDR2 FQNEAQ. The CDR3 nucleotides are TGTGCCAGCAGCTTAGCGCGGGTGTTCTCTGGAAACACCATATATTTT. Translating it yields CASSLARVFSGNTIYF.

The chain has TRBV4-1 and TRBJ2-2, with 8 bases fitting TRBD1. V lost 0 bases and J lost 3; bases outside the gene matches: 9. CDR1 is MGHRA, CDR2 YSYEKL, per germline. This CDR3 region has 18 residues. CDR3 protein: CASSQDEQGAEDTGELFF. The CDR3, as DNA: TGCGCCAGCAGCCAAGATGAGCAGGGGGCTGAGGACACCGGGGAGCTGTTTTTT.

This sequence joins TRBV7-9 and TRBJ1-2, with D unresolved. V was clipped by 2 bases and J by 7 bases, with 11 bases between them. Germline loops: CDR1 SEHNR, CDR2 FQNEAQ (reference sequence). CDR3 length: 13 amino acids. The CDR3: CASSLSAGAGYTF. The CDR3 nucleotides are TGTGCCAGCAGCTTAAGCGCCGGCGCTGGCTACACCTTC.

This clone was seen only a few times. The genes are TRBV10-2 and TRBJ1-2; TRBD1 matches 7 bases. This CDR3 contains 14 residues. CDR1 is WSHSY, CDR2 SAAADI, per germline. Trimming removed 3 bases from V and 4 bases from J; junction bases left unmatched: 5. The CDR3 region has the DNA TGCGCCAGCAGTGACGACAGGGTGGCCTATGGCTACACCTTC. This encodes CASSDDRVAYGYTF.

This clone occurred once. The rearrangement joins TRBV14 to TRBJ2-1, with 8 bases fitting TRBD2. Germline CDR1 reads SGHDN; CDR2 reads FVKESK. The trim removed 2 bases at V and 3 bases at J, leaving 18 bases unmatched. This CDR3 has 20 amino acids. The CDR3 sequence is CASSQPGTLRTSQFYNEQFF. The CDR3 DNA reads TGTGCCAGCAGCCAACCCGGGACATTAAGGACTAGCCAATTCTACAATGAGCAGTTCTTC.

The CDR3 is CAWSVNRGSYGYTF. DNA for the CDR3: TGTGCCTGGAGTGTAAACAGGGGGTCCTATGGCTACACCTTC. The chain is built from TRBV30 and TRBJ1-2; 8 bases align to TRBD1. Unmatched junction bases numbered 4, after V lost 0 bases and J lost 4 bases. The CDR3 contains 14 residues. Germline CDR1 is GTSNPN and CDR2 is SVGIG (reference sequence).

This clone has just one count. The chain recombines TRBV9 with TRBJ1-2, with unresolved D. CDR1 and CDR2 (germline): SGDLS, YYNGEE. V lost 0 bases and J lost 8, with 17 bases in between. The CDR3 length is 15 residues. CDR3 sequence reads: CASSVDPARGLGYTF. For the CDR3, the DNA is TGTGCCAGCAGCGTAGACCCGGCGAGAGGTCTGGGCTACACCTTC.

This chain joins TRBV28 and TRBJ1-6; D unclear. This CDR3 is 13 amino acids long. V was cut by 6 bases and J by 8 bases, with 11 bases left in between. Germline values: CDR1 MDHEN, CDR2 SYDVKM. CDR3 nucleotide sequence: TGTGCCAGCAGCCCCCTCAGGTATTCACCCCTCCACTTT. Amino acid sequence: CASSPLRYSPLHF. Using reference TRBV28 and TRBJ1-6 for the parts outside the CDR3, the full variable domain is DVKVTQSSRYLVKRTGEKVFLECVQDMDHENMFWYRQDPGLGLRLIYFSYDVKMKEKGDIPEGYSVSREKKERFSLILESASTNQTSMYLCASSPLRYSPLHFGNGTRLTVT.